A selection of T cell receptor beta chains follows, all from one sample in a study of T cells expressing NK-cell markers. TCRdb re-called the 5' RACE reads; one entry per CDR3 protein, DNA not given. The repertoire table contains some 150,000 distinct CDR3 sequences. The material sequenced was blood T cells: a sorted CD56 or NKG2C T cell subset, CD4+ or CD8+ T cells, or bulk PBMC T cells (not recorded which). These receptors were collected from a man between 18 and 35 years old in good health. Each CDR3 is given with its conserved first and last residue.

TRBJ2-1,16,TRBV9,CASSVNPESSYNEQFF
TRBJ2-1,14,TRBV5-6,CASSLVVAKNEQFF
TRBJ2-1,14,TRBV27,CASSLLSGVNEQFF
TRBJ2-6,16,TRBV6-1,CASSEWDDSGANVLTF
TRBJ2-1,15,TRBV27,CASSLILLGRNEQFF
TRBJ2-1,15,TRBV11-2,CASSKTLSSYNEQFF
TRBJ2-3,16,TRBV6-1,CASLRRSGARTDTQYF
TRBJ2-7,12,TRBV28,CASSFASYEQYF
TRBJ2-2,14,TRBV7-6,CASSLERTTGELFF
TRBJ2-4,17,TRBV7-8,CASSPLPAGEAKNIQYF
TRBJ2-1,16,TRBV12-3/TRBV12-4,CASRPKRGISYNEQFF
TRBJ2-1,14,TRBV27,CASSSGQSYNEQFF
TRBJ1-5,12,TRBV6-2/TRBV6-3,CASSGQGEPQHF
TRBJ2-7,13,TRBV4-3,CASSRTQGGEQYF
TRBJ2-7,13,TRBV15,CATSMGQDYEQYF
TRBJ2-3,14,TRBV12-3/TRBV12-4,CASSLSLGPDTQYF
TRBJ2-7,12,TRBV19,CATSGESYEQYF
TRBJ2-1,16,TRBV12-3/TRBV12-4,CASSPSGTSGSDEQFF
TRBJ2-5,14,TRBV27,CASSLFFGKETQYF
TRBJ2-5,16,TRBV6-5,CASSYAAGQYQETQYF
TRBJ1-1,15,TRBV12-3/TRBV12-4,CASSPTGGVNTEAFF
TRBJ2-1,13,TRBV7-2,CASKLALGLEQFF